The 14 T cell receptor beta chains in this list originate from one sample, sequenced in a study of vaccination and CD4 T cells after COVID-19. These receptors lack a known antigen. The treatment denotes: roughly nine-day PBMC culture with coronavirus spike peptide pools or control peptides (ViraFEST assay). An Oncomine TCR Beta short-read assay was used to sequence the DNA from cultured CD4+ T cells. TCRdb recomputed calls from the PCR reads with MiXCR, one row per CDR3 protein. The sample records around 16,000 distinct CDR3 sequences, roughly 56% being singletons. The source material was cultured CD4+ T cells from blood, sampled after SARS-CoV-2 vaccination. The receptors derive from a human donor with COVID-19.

The CDR3 region is CASHRVQEHTTQETQYF. The CDR3 coding sequence is TGTGCCAGCCACAGGGTCCAGGAGCACACAACACAAGAGACCCAGTACTTC. The J gene is TRBJ2-5, the V gene TRBV5-4; a weak D match, TRBD1 (6 bases). This CDR3 has 17 residues. In germline, CDR1 is SGHNT, CDR2 YYREEE (reference sequence). V shed 7 bases and J shed 2 bases, with 24 bases lying between them.

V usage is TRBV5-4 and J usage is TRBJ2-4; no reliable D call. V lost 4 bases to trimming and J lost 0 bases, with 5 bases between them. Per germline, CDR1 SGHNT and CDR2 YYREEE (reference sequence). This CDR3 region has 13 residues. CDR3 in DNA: TGTGCCAGCAGCCACACAGCCAAAAACATTCAGTACTTC. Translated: CASSHTAKNIQYF.

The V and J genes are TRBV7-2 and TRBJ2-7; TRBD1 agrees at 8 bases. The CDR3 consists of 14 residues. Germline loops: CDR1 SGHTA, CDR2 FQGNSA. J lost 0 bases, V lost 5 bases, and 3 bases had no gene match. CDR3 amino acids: CASSPTGGSYEQYF. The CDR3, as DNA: TGTGCCAGCAGCCCCACAGGGGGCTCCTACGAGCAGTACTTC.

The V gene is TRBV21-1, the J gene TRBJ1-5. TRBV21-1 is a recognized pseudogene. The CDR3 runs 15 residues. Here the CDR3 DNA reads TGTGCCAGCAGCAAGGGGGGAGGGATGGGTCAGCCCCAGCATTTT. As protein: CASSKGGGMGQPQHF.

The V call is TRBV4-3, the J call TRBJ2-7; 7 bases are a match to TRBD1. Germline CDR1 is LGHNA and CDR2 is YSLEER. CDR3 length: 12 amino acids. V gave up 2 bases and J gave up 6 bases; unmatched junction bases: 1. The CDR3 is CASSQTGAEQYF. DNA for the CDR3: TGCGCCAGCAGCCAAACAGGGGCCGAGCAGTACTTC.

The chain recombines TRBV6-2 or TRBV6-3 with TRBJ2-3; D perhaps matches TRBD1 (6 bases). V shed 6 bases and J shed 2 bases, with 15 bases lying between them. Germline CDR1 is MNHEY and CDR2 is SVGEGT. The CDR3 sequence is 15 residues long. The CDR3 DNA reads TGTGCCAGCAGCAAACAGGGTAGGGACACAGATACGCAGTATTTT. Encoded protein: CASSKQGRDTDTQYF.

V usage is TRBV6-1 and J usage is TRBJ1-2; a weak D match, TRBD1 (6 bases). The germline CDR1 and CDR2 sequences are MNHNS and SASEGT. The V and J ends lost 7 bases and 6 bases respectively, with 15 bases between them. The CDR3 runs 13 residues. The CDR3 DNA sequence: TGTGCCAGCACGGGGACATCCTCAGATGGCTACACCTTC. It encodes CASTGTSSDGYTF.

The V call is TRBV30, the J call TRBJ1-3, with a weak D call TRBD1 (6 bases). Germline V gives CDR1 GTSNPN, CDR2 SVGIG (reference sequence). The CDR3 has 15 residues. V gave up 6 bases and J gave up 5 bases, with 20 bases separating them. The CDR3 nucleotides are TGTGCCTGCCATAAGGGGGGAACCCTGCGAAACACCATATATTTT. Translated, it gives CACHKGGTLRNTIYF.

As DNA, the CDR3 is TGCGCCAGCAGCTTGCAGTCTAGCGGGGGCTACGAGCAGTACTTC. Protein sequence: CASSLQSSGGYEQYF. The V and J genes are TRBV5-1 and TRBJ2-7, with 10 bases lining up with TRBD2. V dropped 1 base and J dropped 3; count of bases not matched to a gene: 4. Germline V gene data show CDR1 as SGHRS and CDR2 as YFSETQ. This CDR3 contains 15 residues.

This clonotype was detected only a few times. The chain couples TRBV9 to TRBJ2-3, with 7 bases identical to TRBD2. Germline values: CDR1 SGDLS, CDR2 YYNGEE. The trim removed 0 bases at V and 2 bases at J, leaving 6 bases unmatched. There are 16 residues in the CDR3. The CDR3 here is CASSVDNGGTTDTQYF. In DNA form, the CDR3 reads TGTGCCAGCAGCGTAGATAACGGGGGGACCACAGATACGCAGTATTTT.

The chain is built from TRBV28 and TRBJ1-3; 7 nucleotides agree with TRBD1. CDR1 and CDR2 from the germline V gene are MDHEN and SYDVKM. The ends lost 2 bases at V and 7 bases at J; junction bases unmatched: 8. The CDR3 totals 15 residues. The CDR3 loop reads CASSLGGTQGNTIYF. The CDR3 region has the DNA TGTGCCAGCAGTTTAGGCGGGACACAGGGGAACACCATATATTTT.

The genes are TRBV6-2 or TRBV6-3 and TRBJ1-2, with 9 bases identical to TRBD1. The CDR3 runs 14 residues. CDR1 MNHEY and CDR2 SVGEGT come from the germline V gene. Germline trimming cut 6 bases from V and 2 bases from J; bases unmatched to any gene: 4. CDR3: CASRGTGLNYGYTF. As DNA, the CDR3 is TGTGCCAGCAGGGGGACAGGGCTGAACTATGGCTACACCTTC.

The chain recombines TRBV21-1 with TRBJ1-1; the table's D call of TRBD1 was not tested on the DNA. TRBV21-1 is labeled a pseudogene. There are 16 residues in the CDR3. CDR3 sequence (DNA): TGTGCCAGCAGCCCCCCGGTGGACAGCATGAACACTGAAGCTTTCTTT. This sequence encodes CASSPPVDSMNTEAFF.

CDR3 in amino acids: CASSFRSDGYTF. In nucleotides, the CDR3 is TGTGCCAGCAGTTTCCGGTCAGATGGCTACACCTTC. The V gene is TRBV12-3 or TRBV12-4, the J gene TRBJ1-2; D ambiguous. The CDR3 totals 12 residues. Trimming shortened V by 3 bases and J by 6 bases, and 8 bases separated the two germline ends.